This T cell receptor beta chain was captured by sequencing in a study (dated by TCRdb to about 2017). With respect to the entire study: To characterize human CD8+ TCR repertoires that recognize immunodominant viral antigens, the researchers relied on sequence and structural analyses.

Study-wide findings and limitations: Reports indicated that CD8+ TCR repertoires specific to different immunodominant viral antigens were highly diverse and distinct from one another.

The reads were generated on an Illumina HiSeq 2500. TCRdb reprocessed the public reads (quality trimming at Q25 with fastp, clone calling with MiXCR) and kept in-frame beta chains. Duplicate CDR3 protein sequences are folded into a single record with the most common DNA and genes. The sample yields approximately 820 distinct CDR3 sequences; roughly a third were counted once. The leading ten clones occupy around 48% of the sample. V trim: 3 bases; J trim: 5 bases; unmatched bases: 8. Inclusive of the bounding cysteine and phenylalanine, the CDR3 is 17 residues long. This entry keeps only the CDR3 DNA: 51 bases, framed from base 1. Based on the germline V gene, the CDR1 and CDR2 sequences are SGHTA and FQGNSA. This clonotype is medium-sized (0.01 to 0.1%). It lacks a known antigen. Base qualities are not provided; no much larger clone lies one nucleotide away.

The sample taken for sequencing was CD8+ T cells (not recorded whether cultured). The chain is assembled from TRBV7-2 and TRBJ2-3; 13 central nucleotides agree with TRBD2. The clonotype was recovered from a female donor. This receptor has the CDR3 CASSFPTSGGAEDTQYF. The base sequence is TGTGCCAGCAGCTTCCCAACTAGCGGGGGGGCCGAAGATACGCAGTATTTT. The variable domain in full, with residues beyond the CDR3 obtained from the reference TRBV7-2 and TRBJ2-3 genes, is GAGVSQSPSNKVTEKGKDVELRCDPISGHTALYWYRQSLGQGLEFLIYFQGNSAPDKSGLPSDRFSAERTGGSVSTLTIQRTQQEDSAVYLCASSFPTSGGAEDTQYFGPGTRLTVL.